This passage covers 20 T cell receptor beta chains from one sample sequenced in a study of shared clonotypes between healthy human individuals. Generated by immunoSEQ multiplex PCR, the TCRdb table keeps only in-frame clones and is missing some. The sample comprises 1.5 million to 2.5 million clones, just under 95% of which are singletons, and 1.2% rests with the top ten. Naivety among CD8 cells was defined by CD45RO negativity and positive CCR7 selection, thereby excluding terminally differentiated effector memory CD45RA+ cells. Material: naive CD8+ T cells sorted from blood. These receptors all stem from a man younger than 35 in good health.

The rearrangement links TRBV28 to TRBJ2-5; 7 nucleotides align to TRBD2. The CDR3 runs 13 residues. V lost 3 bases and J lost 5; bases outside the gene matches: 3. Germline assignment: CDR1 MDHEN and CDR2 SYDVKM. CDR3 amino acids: CASSFGLEETQYF. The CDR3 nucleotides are TGTGCCAGCAGTTTCGGACTAGAGGAGACCCAGTACTTC.

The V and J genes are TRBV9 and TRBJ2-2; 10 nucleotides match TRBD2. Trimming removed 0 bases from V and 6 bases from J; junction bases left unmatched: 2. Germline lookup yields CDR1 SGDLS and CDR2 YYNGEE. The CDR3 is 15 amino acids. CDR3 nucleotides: TGTGCCAGCAGCGTAGTAGCGGGAGGATCCGGGGAGCTGTTTTTT. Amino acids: CASSVVAGGSGELFF.

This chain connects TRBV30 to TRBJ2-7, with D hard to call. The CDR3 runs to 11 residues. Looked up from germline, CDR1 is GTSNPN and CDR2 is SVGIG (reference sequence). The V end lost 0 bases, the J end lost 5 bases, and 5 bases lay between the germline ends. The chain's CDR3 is CAWSVTDEQYF. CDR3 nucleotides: TGTGCCTGGAGTGTAACCGACGAGCAGTACTTC.

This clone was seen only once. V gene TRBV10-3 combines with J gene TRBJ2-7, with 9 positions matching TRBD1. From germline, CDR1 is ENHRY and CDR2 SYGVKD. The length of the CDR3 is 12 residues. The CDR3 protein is CVTGTGQYEQYF. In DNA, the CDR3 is TGTGTCACCGGGACAGGGCAGTACGAGCAGTACTTC.

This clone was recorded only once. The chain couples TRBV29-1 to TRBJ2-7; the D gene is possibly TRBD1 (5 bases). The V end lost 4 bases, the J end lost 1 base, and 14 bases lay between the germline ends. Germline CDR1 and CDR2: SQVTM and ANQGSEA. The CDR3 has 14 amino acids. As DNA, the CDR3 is TGCAGCGTTGTAGGGGTTCCCTCATCCTACGAGCAGTACTTC. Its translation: CSVVGVPSSYEQYF.

CDR3 coding DNA: TGCGCCAGCAGGGAACCCGGGACAGGGAGGTATGAGCAGTTCTTC. Amino acids: CASREPGTGRYEQFF. This chain uses TRBV4-1 with TRBJ2-1, with 9 nucleotides matching TRBD1. The V gene end was trimmed by 6 bases and the J gene end by 8 bases; junction bases not matched to a gene: 11. Germline V CDR1 and CDR2: MGHRA, YSYEKL. This CDR3 region has 15 residues.

CDR3 in amino acids: CASTHRVGTVEQFF. CDR3 sequence (DNA): TGTGCCAGCACCCACCGAGTGGGGACTGTTGAGCAGTTCTTC. This chain uses TRBV27 with TRBJ2-1; tentatively, D is TRBD2 (6 bases). The CDR3 is made up of 14 amino acids. The germline V gene has CDR1 MNHEY and CDR2 SMNVEV (reference sequence). Trimming removed 7 bases from V and 9 bases from J, with 19 bases in between.

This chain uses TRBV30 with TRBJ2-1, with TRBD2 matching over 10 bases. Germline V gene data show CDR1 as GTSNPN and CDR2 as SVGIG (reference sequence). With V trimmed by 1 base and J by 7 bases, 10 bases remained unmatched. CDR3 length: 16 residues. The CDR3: CAWSGLLAGEGNEQFF. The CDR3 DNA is TGTGCCTGGAGTGGCCTTCTAGCGGGAGAGGGGAATGAGCAGTTCTTC.

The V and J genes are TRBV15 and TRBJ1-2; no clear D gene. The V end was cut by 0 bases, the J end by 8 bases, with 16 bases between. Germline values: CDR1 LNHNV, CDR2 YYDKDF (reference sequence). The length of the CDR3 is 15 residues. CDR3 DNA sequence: TGTGCCACCAGCAGAGATTTTGGGTCGAATGGAGGCTACACCTTC. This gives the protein CATSRDFGSNGGYTF.

Here the CDR3 reads CASSQEPDVFAPGEQYF. CDR3 sequence (DNA): TGCGCCAGCAGCCAGGAGCCCGACGTCTTCGCCCCGGGGGAGCAGTACTTC. This rearrangement joins TRBV4-3 to TRBJ2-7; D perhaps matches TRBD2 (5 bases). With 3 bases removed from V and 7 bases from J, the gap between germline ends came to 25 bases. CDR1 and CDR2 from the germline V gene are LGHNA and YSLEER. The CDR3 contains 17 residues.

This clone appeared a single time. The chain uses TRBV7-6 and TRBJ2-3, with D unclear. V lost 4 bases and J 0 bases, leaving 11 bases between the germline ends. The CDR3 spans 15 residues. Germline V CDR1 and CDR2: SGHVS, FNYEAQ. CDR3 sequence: CASSSLVSSTDTQYF. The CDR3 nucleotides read TGTGCCAGCAGCTCCCTGGTATCTAGCACAGATACGCAGTATTTT.

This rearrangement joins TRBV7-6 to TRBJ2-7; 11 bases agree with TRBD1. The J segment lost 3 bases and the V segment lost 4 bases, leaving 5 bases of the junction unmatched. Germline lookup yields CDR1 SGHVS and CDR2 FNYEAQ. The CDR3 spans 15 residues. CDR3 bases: TGTGCCAGCAGCTCCGGACAGGGGGCTCTCTACGAGCAGTACTTC. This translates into CASSSGQGALYEQYF.

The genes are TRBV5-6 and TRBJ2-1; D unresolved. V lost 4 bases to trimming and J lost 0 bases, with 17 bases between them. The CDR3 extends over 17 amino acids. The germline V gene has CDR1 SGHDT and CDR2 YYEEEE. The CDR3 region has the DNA TGTGCCAGCAGCCTGTACCAGAATACCCCCTCCTACAATGAGCAGTTCTTC. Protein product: CASSLYQNTPSYNEQFF.

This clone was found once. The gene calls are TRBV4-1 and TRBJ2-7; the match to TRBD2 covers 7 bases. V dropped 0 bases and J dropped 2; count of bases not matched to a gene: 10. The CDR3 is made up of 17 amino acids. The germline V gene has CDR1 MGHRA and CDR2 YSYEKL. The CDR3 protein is CASSQDRVSGITYEQYF. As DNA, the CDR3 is TGCGCCAGCAGCCAAGATCGGGTAAGCGGGATTACCTACGAGCAGTACTTC.

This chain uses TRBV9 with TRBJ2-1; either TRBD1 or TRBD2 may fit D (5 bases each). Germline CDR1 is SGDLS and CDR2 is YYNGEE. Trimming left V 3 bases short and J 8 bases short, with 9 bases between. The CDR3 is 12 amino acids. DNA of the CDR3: TGTGCCAGCAGCGCCCAGGGAGATGAGCAGTTCTTC. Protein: CASSAQGDEQFF.

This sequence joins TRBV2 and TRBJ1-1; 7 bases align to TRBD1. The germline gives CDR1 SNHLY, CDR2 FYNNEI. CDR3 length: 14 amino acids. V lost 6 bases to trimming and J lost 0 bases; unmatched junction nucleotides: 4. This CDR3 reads CASRGQIMNTEAFF. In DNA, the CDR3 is TGTGCCAGCAGGGGACAGATCATGAACACTGAAGCTTTCTTT.

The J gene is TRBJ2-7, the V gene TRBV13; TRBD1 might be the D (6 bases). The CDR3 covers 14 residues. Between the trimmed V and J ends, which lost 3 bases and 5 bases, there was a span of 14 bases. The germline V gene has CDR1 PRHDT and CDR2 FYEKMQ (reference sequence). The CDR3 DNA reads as TGTGCCAGCAGCTTTCTCAGGGGAGACAACGAGCAGTACTTC. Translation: CASSFLRGDNEQYF.

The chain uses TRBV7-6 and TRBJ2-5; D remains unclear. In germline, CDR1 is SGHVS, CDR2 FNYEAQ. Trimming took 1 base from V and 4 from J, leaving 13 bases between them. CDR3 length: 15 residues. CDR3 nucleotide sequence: TGTGCCAGCAGCTTAGGCGATCAACTGAGAGAGACCCAGTACTTC. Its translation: CASSLGDQLRETQYF.

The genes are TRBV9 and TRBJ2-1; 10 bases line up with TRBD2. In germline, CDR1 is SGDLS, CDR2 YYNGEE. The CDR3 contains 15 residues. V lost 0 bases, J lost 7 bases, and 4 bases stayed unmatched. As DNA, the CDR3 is TGTGCCAGCAGCGTAGCTGGTAGCGGGGGGAATGAGCAGTTCTTC. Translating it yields CASSVAGSGGNEQFF.

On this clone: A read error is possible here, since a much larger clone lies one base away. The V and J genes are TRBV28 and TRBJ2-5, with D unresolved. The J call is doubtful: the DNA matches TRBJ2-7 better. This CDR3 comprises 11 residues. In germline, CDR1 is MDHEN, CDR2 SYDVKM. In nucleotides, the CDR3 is TGTGCCAGCAGTTCCTTCTACGAGCAGTACTTC. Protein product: CASSSFYEQYF.